The clone carrying this T cell receptor (beta chain) has only a few counts. TCRdb's copy holds only in-frame clones and misses some; the assay was immunoSEQ multiplex PCR. This table holds nearly 110,000 clones, about 88% found once. This record belongs to a study of cytomegalovirus exposure and HLA in healthy donors. CDR3 length: 15 amino acids. The chain uses TRBV21-1 and TRBJ2-7; the table's TRBD1 call for D was not verified on the DNA. TRBV21-1 is noted as a pseudogene. Sequenced: PBMCs. This TCR derives from a woman between 18 and 30 years old in good health and CMV-seropositive. CDR3 DNA: TGTGCCAGCAGCAAAAGGGGCAGGGCGCACTACGAGCAGTACTTC. It encodes CASSKRGRAHYEQYF.